These T cell receptor beta chains were read from a single sample in a study of blood T cell repertoires in COVID-19. Libraries were prepared by immunoSEQ multiplex PCR; TCRdb keeps only in-frame clonotypes and omits some of them. The sample records some 170,000 clones, roughly 81% being singletons. Material: peripheral blood. These receptor sequences come from a woman aged 40 to 50 with COVID-19, enrolled during active disease. Each CDR3 is given with its conserved first and last residue. Each record gives: V gene, D gene, J gene, clone size, CDR3 protein, CDR3 DNA. The D gene is left open where the match is weak. A clone size is listed for some rows: how often the clone was seen (once, few, many), or a class if it is expanded.

>TRBV30|-|TRBJ1-1|-
CAWSIQRVNTEAFF
TGTGCCTGGAGTATCCAGAGGGTGAACACTGAAGCTTTCTTT
>TRBV6-5|-|TRBJ1-2|few
CASRTPGGYGYTF
TGTGCCAGCAGAACCCCCGGGGGCTATGGCTACACCTTC
>TRBV10-3|-|TRBJ1-6|-
CAISGQGRSYNSPLHF
TGTGCCATCAGTGGGCAGGGTAGATCCTATAATTCACCCCTCCACTTT
>TRBV2|-|TRBJ2-2|-
CASTKERGGTGELFF
TGTGCCAGCACAAAGGAAAGGGGTGGGACCGGGGAGCTGTTTTTT
>TRBV5-1|-|TRBJ1-1|-
CASSLFPGKNTEAFF
TGCGCCAGCAGCTTGTTCCCGGGGAAGAACACTGAAGCTTTCTTT
>TRBV28|-|TRBJ2-2|-
CASSPLLAGLTGELFF
TGTGCCAGCAGTCCCCTACTGGCGGGTCTCACCGGGGAGCTGTTTTTT
>TRBV5-5|TRBD1|TRBJ1-2|once
CASSSTGYGYTF
TGTGCCAGCAGCTCGACAGGGTATGGCTACACCTTC
>TRBV3-1/TRBV3-2|TRBD1|TRBJ1-6|-
CASSYGQGLYSPLHF
TGTGCCAGCAGCTACGGACAGGGGTTGTATTCACCCCTCCACTTT
>TRBV10-3|TRBD2|TRBJ2-5|-
CAISVGTSPRRQETQYF
TGTGCCATCAGTGTCGGGACTAGTCCCCGAAGACAAGAGACCCAGTACTTC
>TRBV4-1|-|TRBJ1-1|few
CASSQGTPREEAFF
TGCGCCAGCAGCCAAGGGACACCGAGAGAAGAAGCTTTCTTT
>TRBV5-1|-|TRBJ1-5|-
CASSQNSNQPQHF
TGCGCCAGCAGCCAGAATAGCAATCAGCCCCAGCATTTT
>TRBV6-1|-|TRBJ1-2|-
CASSERTVYGYTF
TGTGCCAGCAGTGAGCGGACAGTTTATGGCTACACCTTC
>TRBV3-1/TRBV3-2|-|TRBJ1-6|-
CASSYTGGNSPLHF
TGTGCCAGCAGTTACACCGGGGGAAATTCACCCCTCCACTTT
>TRBV29-1|-|TRBJ1-1|few
CSVMEGPSAEAFF
TGCAGCGTTATGGAGGGGCCGAGCGCTGAAGCTTTCTTT
>TRBV4-1|TRBD1|TRBJ2-2|-
CASSAGQGNTGELFF
TGCGCCAGCAGCGCCGGACAGGGGAACACCGGGGAGCTGTTTTTT
>TRBV4-1|-|TRBJ1-3|-
CASSQDGGLGNTIYF
TGCGCCAGCAGCCAAGATGGAGGATTGGGAAACACCATATATTTT
>TRBV12-3/TRBV12-4|-|TRBJ1-1|-
CASSLRGEAFF
TGTGCCAGCAGTTTACGGGGGGAAGCTTTCTTT
>TRBV5-6|-|TRBJ1-1|-
CASSQTQGKAFF
TGTGCCAGCAGCCAAACACAGGGAAAGGCTTTCTTT
>TRBV5-1|TRBD2|TRBJ2-1|-
CASSTGLARPNNEQFF
TGCGCCAGCAGCACCGGACTAGCCCGTCCCAACAATGAGCAGTTCTTC
>TRBV18|-|TRBJ1-1|-
CASSSRDPRWAEAFF
TGTGCCAGCTCATCGCGGGACCCGCGTTGGGCTGAAGCTTTCTTT
>TRBV28|-|TRBJ2-1|-
CASSLGLANNEQFF
TGTGCCAGCAGTTTAGGGCTAGCAAACAATGAGCAGTTCTTC
>TRBV14|-|TRBJ2-3|-
CASSLSGLTQYF
TGTGCCAGCAGCCTCTCAGGCCTTACGCAGTATTTT
>TRBV5-4|TRBD2|TRBJ2-2|-
CASSLPGLAGNGELFF
TGTGCCAGCAGCTTGCCGGGACTAGCGGGTAACGGGGAGCTGTTTTTT
>TRBV19|-|TRBJ2-7|-
CASSNRDIIYEQYF
TGTGCCAGTAGCAATCGGGACATCATCTACGAGCAGTACTTC